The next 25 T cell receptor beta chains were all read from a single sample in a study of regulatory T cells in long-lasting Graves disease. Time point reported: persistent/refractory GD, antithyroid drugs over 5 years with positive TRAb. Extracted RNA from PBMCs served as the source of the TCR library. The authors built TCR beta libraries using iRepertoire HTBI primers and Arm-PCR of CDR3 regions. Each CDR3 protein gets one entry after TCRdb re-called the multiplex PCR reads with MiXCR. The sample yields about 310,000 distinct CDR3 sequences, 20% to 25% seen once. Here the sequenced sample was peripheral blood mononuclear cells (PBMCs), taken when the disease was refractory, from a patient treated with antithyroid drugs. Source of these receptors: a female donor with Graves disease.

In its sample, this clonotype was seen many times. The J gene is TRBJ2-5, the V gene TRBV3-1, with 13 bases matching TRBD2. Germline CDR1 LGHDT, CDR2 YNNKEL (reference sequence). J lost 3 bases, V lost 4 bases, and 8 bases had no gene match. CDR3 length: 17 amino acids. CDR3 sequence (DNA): TGTGCCAGCAGCCGAACAATAGGGACTAGCGGGAAAGAGACCCAGTACTTC. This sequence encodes CASSRTIGTSGKETQYF.

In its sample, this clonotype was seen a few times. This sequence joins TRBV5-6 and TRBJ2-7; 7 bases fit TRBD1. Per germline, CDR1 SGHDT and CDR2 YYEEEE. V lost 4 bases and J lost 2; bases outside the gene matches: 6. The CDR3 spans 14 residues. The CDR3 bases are TGTGCCAGCAGCAGGGGACAGTCAACCTACGAGCAGTACTTC. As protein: CASSRGQSTYEQYF.

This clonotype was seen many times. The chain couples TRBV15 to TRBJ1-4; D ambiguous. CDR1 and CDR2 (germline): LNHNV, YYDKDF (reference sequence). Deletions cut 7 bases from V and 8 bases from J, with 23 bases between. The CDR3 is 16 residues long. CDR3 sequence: CATNKRYPPGPEKLFF. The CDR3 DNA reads TGTGCCACCAACAAAAGATACCCCCCCGGACCCGAAAAACTGTTTTTT.

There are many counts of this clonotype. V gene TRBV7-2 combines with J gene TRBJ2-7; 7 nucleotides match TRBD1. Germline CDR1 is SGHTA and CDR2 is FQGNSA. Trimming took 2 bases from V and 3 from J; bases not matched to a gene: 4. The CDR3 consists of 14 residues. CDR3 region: CASSLRPGGYEQYF. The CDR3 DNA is TGTGCCAGCAGCTTAAGGCCAGGGGGCTACGAGCAGTACTTC.

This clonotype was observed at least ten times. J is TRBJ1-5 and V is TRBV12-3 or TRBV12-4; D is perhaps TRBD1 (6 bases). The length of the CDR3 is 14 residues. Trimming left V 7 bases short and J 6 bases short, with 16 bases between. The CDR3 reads CASTLLQGGQPQHF. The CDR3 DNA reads TGTGCCAGCACCCTCCTACAGGGAGGTCAGCCCCAGCATTTT.

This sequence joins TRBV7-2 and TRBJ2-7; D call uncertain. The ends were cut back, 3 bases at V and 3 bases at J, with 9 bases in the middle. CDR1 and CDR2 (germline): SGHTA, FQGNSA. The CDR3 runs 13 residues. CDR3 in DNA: TGTGCCAGCAGCTTGGGCTGGGGCTACGAGCAGTACTTC. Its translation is CASSLGWGYEQYF. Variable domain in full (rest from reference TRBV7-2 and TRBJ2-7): GAGVSQSPSNKVTEKGKDVELRCDPISGHTALYWYRQSLGQGLEFLIYFQGNSAPDKSGLPSDRFSAERTGGSVSTLTIQRTQQEDSAVYLCASSLGWGYEQYFGPGTRLTVT.

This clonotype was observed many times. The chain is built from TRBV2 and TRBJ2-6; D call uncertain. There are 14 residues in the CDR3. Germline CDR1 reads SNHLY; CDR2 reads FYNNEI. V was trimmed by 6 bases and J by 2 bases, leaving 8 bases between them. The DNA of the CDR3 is TGTGCCAGCAGCCTGGGTCCTGGGGCCAACGTCCTGACTTTC. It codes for CASSLGPGANVLTF.

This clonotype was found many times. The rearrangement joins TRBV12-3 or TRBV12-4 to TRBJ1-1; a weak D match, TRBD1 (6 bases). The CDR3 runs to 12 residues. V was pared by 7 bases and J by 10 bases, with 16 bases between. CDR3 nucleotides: TGTGCCAGCACCCGGACAGAAATGGGAGCTTTCTTT. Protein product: CASTRTEMGAFF.

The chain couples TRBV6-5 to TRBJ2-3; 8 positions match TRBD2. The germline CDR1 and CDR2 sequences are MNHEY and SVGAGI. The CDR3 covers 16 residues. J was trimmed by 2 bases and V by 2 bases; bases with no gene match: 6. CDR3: CASSYGAGDSTDTQYF. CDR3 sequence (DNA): TGTGCCAGCAGTTACGGAGCGGGGGACTCCACAGATACGCAGTATTTT.

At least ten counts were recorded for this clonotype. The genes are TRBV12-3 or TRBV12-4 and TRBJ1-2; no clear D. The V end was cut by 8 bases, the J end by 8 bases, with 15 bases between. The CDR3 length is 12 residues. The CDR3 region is CASSRGGRGYTF. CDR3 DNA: TGTGCCAGCTCACGGGGAGGACGAGGCTACACCTTC.

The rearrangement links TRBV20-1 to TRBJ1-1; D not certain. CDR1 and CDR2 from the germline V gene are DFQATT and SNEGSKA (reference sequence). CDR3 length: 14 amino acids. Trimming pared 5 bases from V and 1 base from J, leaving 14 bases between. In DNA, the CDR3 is TGCAGTGCTCTTTCACCGGGCCCGAACACTGAAGCTTTCTTT. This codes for CSALSPGPNTEAFF.

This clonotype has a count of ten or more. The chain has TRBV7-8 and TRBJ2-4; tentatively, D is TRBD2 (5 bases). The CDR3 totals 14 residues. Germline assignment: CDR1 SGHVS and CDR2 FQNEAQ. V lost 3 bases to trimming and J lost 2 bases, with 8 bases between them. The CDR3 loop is CASSLEDPKNIQYF. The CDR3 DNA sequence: TGTGCCAGCAGCTTGGAGGACCCCAAAAACATTCAGTACTTC.

The CDR3 region has the DNA TGTGCCAGCAGTTACTTGGCGGGCAGCGGGAGGGAGGATACGCAGTATTTT. This encodes CASSYLAGSGREDTQYF. The gene calls are TRBV6-5 and TRBJ2-3; 10 bases map to TRBD2. Germline-derived CDR1 and CDR2 are MNHEY and SVGAGI. CDR3 size: 17 residues. The ends lost 1 base at V and 6 bases at J; junction bases unmatched: 10.

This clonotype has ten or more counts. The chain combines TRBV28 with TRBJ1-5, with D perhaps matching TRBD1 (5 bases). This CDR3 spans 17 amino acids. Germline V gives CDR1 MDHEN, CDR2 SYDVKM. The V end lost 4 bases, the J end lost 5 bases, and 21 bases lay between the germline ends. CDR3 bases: TGTGCCAGCAGTTCAGAACAGGACCTAAACCTCTATCAGCCCCAGCATTTT. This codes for CASSSEQDLNLYQPQHF.

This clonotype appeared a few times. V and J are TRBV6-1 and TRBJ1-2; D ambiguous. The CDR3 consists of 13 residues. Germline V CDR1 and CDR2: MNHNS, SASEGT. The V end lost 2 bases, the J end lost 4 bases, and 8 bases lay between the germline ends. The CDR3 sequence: CASSERSFYGYTF. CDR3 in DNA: TGTGCCAGCAGTGAAAGGTCCTTCTATGGCTACACCTTC.

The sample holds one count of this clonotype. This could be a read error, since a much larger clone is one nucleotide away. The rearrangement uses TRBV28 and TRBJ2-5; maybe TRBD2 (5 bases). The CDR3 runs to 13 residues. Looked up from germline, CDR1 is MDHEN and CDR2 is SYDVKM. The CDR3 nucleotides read TGTGCCAGCAGAGCGGTTCCTCAAGAGACCCGGTACTTC. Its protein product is CASRAVPQETRYF.

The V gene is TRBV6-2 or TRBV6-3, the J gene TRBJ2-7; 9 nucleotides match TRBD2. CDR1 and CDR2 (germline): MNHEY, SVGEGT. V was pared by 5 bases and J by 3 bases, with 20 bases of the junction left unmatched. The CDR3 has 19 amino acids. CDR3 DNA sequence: TGTGCCAGCAGTGAGAGGGACTTCGATATCGGCGGGAGGGACTACGAGCAGTACTTC. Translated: CASSERDFDIGGRDYEQYF.

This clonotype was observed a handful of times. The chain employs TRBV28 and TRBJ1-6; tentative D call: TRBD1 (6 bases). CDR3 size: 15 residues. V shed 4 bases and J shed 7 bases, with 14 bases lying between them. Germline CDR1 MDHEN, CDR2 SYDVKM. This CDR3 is CASSSGHRENSPLHF. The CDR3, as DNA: TGTGCCAGCAGTTCGGGACATCGAGAGAATTCACCCCTCCACTTT.

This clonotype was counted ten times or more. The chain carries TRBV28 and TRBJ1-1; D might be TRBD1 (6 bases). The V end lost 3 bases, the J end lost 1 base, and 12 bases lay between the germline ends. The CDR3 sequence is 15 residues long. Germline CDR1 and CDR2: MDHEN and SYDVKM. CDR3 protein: CASSLGGAWNTEAFF. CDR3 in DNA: TGTGCCAGCAGTTTGGGGGGGGCATGGAACACTGAAGCTTTCTTT. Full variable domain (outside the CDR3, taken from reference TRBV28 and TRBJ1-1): DVKVTQSSRYLVKRTGEKVFLECVQDMDHENMFWYRQDPGLGLRLIYFSYDVKMKEKGDIPEGYSVSREKKERFSLILESASTNQTSMYLCASSLGGAWNTEAFFGQGTRLTVV.

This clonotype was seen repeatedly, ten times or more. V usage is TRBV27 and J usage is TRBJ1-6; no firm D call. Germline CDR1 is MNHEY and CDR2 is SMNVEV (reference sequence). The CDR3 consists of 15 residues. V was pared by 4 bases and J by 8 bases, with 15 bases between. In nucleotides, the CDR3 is TGTGCCAGCAGTTCTTACGGAAGGTCATATTCACCCCTCCACTTT. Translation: CASSSYGRSYSPLHF.

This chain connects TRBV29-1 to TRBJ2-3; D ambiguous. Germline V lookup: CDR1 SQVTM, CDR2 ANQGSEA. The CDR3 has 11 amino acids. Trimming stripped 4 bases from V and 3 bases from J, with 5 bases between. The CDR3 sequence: CSVGGTDTQYF. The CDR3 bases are TGCAGCGTTGGTGGGACAGATACGCAGTATTTT.

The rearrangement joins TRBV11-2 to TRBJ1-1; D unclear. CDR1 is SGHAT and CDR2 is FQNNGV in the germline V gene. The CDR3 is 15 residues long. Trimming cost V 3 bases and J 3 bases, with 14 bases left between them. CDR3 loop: CASSLAEIFYTEAFF. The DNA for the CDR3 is TGTGCCAGCAGCTTGGCCGAGATTTTTTACACTGAAGCTTTCTTT.

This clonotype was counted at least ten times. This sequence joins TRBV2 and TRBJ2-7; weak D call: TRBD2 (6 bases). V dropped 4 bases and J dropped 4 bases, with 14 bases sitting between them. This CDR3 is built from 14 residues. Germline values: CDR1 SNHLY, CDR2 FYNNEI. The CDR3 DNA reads TGTGCCAGCAGTGCCCGAGCGGGTGGGTACGAGCAGTACTTC. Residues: CASSARAGGYEQYF.

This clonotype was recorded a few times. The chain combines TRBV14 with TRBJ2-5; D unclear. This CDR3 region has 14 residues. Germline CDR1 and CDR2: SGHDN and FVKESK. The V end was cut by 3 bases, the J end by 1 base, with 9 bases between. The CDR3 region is CASSHPKSQETQYF. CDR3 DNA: TGTGCCAGCAGCCATCCGAAATCCCAAGAGACCCAGTACTTC.

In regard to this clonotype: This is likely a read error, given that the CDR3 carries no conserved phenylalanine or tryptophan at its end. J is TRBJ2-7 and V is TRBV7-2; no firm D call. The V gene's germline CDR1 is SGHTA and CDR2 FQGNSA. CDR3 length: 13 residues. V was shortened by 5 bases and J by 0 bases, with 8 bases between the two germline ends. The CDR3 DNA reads TGTGCCAGCAGCCCTATAACCTCCTACGAGCAGTACCTC. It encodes CASSPITSYEQYL.